The clone carrying this T cell receptor beta chain has just one count. The method was immunoSEQ multiplex PCR; TCRdb's version includes in-frame clones alone and lacks a portion of them. The sample carries over 450,000 clones, about 89% recorded once. This specimen comes from a study of blood T cell repertoires in COVID-19. This CDR3 is built from 15 residues. Germline V gene lookup returns CDR1 SEHNR and CDR2 FQNEAQ (reference sequence). The ends were cut back, 1 base at V and 5 bases at J, with 14 bases in the middle. This TCR derives from a woman between 45 and 60 years old with COVID-19, enrolled during active disease. The gene calls are TRBV7-9 and TRBJ1-2; D might be TRBD1 (6 bases). The specimen was peripheral blood. The CDR3 DNA follows: TGTGCCAGCAGCTTAGGTGGGCAGGGGAGTTATGGCTACACCTTC. Protein sequence: CASSLGGQGSYGYTF.